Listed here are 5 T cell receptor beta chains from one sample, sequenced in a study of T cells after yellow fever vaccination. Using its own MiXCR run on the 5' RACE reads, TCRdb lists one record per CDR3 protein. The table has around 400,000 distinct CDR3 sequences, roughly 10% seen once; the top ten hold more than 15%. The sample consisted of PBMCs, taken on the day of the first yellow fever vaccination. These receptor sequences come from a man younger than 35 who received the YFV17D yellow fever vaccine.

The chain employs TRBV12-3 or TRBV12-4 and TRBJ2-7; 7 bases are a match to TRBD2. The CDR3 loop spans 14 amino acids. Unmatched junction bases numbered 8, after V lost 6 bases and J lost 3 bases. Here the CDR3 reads CASRPSSGGYEQYF. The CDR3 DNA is TGTGCCAGCAGGCCCTCTAGCGGTGGCTACGAGCAGTACTTC.

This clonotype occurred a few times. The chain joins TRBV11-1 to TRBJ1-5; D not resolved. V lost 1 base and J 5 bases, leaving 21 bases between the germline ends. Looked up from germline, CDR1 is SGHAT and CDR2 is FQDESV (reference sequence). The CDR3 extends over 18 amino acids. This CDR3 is CASSLVSRWSYDHQPQHF. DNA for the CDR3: TGTGCCAGCAGCTTAGTGTCCAGATGGTCGTATGATCATCAGCCCCAGCATTTT.

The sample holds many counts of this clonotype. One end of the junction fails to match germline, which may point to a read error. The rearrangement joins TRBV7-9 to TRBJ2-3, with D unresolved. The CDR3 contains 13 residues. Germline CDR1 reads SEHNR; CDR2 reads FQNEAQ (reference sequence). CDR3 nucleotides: TGCGCCAGCAGCTTGGAAGGCTCAGATACGCAGTATTTT. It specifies CASSLEGSDTQYF.

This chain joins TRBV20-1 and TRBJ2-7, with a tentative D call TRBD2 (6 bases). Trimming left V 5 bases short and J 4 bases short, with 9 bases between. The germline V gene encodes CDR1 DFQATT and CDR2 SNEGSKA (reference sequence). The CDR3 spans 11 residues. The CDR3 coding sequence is TGCAGTGCTGGAGGGGTTTACGAGCAGTACGTC. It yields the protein CSAGGVYEQYV.

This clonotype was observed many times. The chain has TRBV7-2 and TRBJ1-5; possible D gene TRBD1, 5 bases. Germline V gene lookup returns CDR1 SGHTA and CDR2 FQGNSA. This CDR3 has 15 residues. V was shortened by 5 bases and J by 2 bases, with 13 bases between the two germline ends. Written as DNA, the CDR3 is TGTGCCAGCAGCGCACCAGGGTGGGGCAATCAGCCCCAGCATTTT. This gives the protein CASSAPGWGNQPQHF.